This T cell receptor (beta chain) was identified in a study of blood T cell repertoires in COVID-19. Turning to the study itself: Material from acute and convalescent COVID-19 was sourced from the United States, Italy and Spain. Sample material is recorded as cDNA or gDNA derived from T cells, B-cell-depleted T cells, or PBMCs.

Under the authors' procedure: Nucleated cell number was recorded as an estimate derived from reference gene primer amplification. The table came from immunoSEQ multiplex PCR; TCRdb's copy has only in-frame clones and leaves some out. For V, J and clone size, that table is used; D and trimming come from the DNA. The sample shows around 340,000 clones, about 86% of them seen only once. Participants were placed into cohorts based on the clinical history they reported. This CDR3 has 14 amino acids. The germline CDR1 and CDR2 sequences are SGHRS and YFSETQ. With V trimmed by 3 bases and J by 5 bases, 4 bases remained unmatched.

The sample comprised PBMCs or T cells enriched from blood (not recorded which). The V and J genes are TRBV5-1 and TRBJ1-1; 10 bases are shared with TRBD1. The sequence came from a woman in her thirties or forties with acute COVID-19. The CDR3 coding sequence is TGCGCCAGCAGCTCCGGGACAGGGGAGACTGAAGCTTTCTTT. It codes for CASSSGTGETEAFF. The complete variable domain, with remaining parts taken from reference TRBV5-1 and TRBJ1-1, reads KAGVTQTPRYLIKTRGQQVTLSCSPISGHRSVSWYQQTPGQGLQFLFEYFSETQRNKGNFPGRFSGRQFSNSRSEMNVSTLELGDSALYLCASSSGTGETEAFFGQGTRLTVV.